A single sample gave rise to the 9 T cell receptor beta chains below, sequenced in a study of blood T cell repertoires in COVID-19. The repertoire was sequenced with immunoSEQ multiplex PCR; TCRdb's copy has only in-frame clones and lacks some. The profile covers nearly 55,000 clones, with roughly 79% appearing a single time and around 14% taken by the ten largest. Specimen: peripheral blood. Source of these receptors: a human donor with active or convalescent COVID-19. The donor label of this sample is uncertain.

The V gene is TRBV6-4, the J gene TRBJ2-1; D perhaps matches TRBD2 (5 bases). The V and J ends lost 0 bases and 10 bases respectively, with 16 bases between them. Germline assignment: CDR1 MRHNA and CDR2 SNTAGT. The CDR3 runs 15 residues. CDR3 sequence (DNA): TGTGCCAGCAGTGACTCCGGTAGTCCGGAGGAGGAGCAGTTCTTC. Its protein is CASSDSGSPEEEQFF.

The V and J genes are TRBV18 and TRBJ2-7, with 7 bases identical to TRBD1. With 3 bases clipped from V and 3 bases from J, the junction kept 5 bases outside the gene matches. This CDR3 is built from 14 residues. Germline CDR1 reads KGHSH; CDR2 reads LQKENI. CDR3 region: CASSPYQGDYEQYF. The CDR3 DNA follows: TGTGCCAGCTCACCGTACCAGGGGGACTACGAGCAGTACTTC.

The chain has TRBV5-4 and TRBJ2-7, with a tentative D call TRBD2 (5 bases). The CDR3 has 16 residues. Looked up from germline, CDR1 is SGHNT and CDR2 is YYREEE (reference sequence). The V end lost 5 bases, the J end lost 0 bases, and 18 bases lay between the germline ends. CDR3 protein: CASRSLASGSSYEQYF. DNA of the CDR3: TGTGCCAGCAGAAGCCTCGCCTCTGGGAGCTCCTACGAGCAGTACTTC. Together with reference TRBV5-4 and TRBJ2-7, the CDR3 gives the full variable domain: ETGVTQSPTHLIKTRGQQVTLRCSSQSGHNTVSWYQQALGQGPQFIFQYYREEENGRGNFPPRFSGLQFPNYSSELNVNALELDDSALYLCASRSLASGSSYEQYFGPGTRLTVT.

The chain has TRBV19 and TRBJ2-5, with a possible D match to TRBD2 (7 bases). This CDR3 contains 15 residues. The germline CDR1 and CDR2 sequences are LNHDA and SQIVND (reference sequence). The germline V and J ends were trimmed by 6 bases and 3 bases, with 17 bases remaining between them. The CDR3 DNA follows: TGTGCCAGTAGGGGGGGGAACAGGGAGAAAGAGACCCAGTACTTC. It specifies CASRGGNREKETQYF.

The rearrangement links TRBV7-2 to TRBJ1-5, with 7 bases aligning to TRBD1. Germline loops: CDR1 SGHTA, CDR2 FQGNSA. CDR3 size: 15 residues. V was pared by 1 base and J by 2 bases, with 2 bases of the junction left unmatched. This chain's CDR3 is CASSLGGTGNQPQHF. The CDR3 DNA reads TGTGCCAGCAGCTTAGGAGGGACAGGCAATCAGCCCCAGCATTTT.

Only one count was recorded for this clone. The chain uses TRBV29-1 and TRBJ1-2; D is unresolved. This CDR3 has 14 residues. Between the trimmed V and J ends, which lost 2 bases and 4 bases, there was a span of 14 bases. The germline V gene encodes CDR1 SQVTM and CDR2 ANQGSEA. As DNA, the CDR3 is TGCAGCGTTGAACCGGGGAATACCCCCTATGGCTACACCTTC. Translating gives CSVEPGNTPYGYTF.

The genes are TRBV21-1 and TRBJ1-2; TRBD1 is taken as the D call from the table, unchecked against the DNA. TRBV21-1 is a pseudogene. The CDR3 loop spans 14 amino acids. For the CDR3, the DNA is TGTGCCAGCAGCAAAAGGACAGGGAGCGATGGCTACACCTTC. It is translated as CASSKRTGSDGYTF.

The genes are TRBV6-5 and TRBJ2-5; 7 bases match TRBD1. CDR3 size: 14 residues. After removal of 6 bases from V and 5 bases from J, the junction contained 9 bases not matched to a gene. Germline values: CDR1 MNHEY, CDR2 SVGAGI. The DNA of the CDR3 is TGTGCCAGCAGCGACAGGGTGAGGGCGGAGACCCAGTACTTC. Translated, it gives CASSDRVRAETQYF.

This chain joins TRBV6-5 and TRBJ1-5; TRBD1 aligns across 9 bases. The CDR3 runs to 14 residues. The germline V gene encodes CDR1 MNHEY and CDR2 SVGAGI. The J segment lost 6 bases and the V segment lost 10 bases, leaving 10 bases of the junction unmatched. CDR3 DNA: TGTGCCACCATGGGACAGGGCGCTCCTCAGCCCCAGCATTTT. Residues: CATMGQGAPQPQHF.